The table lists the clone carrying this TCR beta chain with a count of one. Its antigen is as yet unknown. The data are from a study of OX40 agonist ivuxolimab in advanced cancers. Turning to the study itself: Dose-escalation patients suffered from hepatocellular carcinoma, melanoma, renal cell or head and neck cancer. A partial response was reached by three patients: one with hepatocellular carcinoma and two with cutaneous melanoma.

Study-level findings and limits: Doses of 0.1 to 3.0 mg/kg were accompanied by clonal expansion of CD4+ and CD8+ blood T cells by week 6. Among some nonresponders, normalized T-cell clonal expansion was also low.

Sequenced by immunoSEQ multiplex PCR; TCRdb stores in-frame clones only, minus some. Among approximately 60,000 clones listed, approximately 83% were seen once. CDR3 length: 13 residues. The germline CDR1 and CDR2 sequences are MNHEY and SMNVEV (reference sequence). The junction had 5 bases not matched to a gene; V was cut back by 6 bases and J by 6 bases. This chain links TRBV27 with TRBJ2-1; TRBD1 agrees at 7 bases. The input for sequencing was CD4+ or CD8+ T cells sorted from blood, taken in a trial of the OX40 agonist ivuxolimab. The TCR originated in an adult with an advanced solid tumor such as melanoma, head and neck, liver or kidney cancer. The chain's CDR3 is CASSPWDSNEQFF. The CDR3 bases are TGTGCCAGCAGCCCTTGGGACAGCAATGAGCAGTTCTTC.